This T cell receptor beta chain was obtained from a study of PD-1 blockade in classical Hodgkin lymphoma. Study context: Treatment was intravenous nivolumab, 3 mg/kg every 2 weeks, until progression.

Study conclusions and caveats: Significantly greater TCR diversity emerged by C4D1 in CD4+ cells but not CD8+ cells.

Each of the patients experienced relapse following autologous stem cell transplantation, and their brentuximab vedotin exposure differed. Classifying best responses yielded complete response, partial response or progressive disease. Regarding this clone: What it binds is unknown.

TCRdb's copy holds only in-frame clones and misses some; the assay was immunoSEQ multiplex PCR. The top ten clones hold 13% of a sample with 40,000 to 45,000 clones, approximately 78% of them seen once. This TCR derives from a human donor with classical Hodgkin lymphoma. The material was peripheral blood mononuclear cells (PBMCs), obtained at baseline.

Here the CDR3 reads CASGLVLGTEAFF. The CDR3 coding sequence is TGTGCCAGCGGGTTGGTCCTAGGGACTGAAGCTTTCTTT. This rearrangement joins TRBV27 to TRBJ1-1; D is unclear. The CDR3 covers 13 residues. CDR1 MNHEY and CDR2 SMNVEV come from the germline V gene (reference sequence). V lost 8 bases, J lost 5 bases, and 15 bases lay in between.